This entry lists 3 T cell receptor beta chains sequenced from one sample in a study of identical twins. From the 5' RACE reads, TCRdb called clonotypes with MiXCR, one entry per CDR3 protein. The data show 1.5 million to 2 million distinct CDR3 sequences, less than 40% seen once. Input material: cord blood. The receptors originated from a newborn girl in good health.

The chain couples TRBV6-6 to TRBJ2-7; D is perhaps TRBD1 (6 bases). Germline V gene lookup returns CDR1 MNHNY and CDR2 SVGAGI (reference sequence). The V and J ends lost 6 bases and 7 bases respectively, with 19 bases between them. The CDR3 is made up of 14 amino acids. The CDR3 DNA reads TGTGCCAGCAGACCCGGACAGCTCCTACGAGAGCAGTACTTC. It translates to CASRPGQLLREQYF.

V is TRBV28 and J is TRBJ2-1; TRBD1 matches 11 bases. The V segment lost 3 bases and the J segment 7 bases; nucleotides outside the gene matches: 8. The CDR3 runs 16 residues. Germline V gives CDR1 MDHEN, CDR2 SYDVKM. CDR3 loop: CASSLSDRGLKNEQFF. CDR3 coding DNA: TGTGCCAGCAGTTTGTCGGACAGGGGGCTAAAGAATGAGCAGTTCTTC.

V and J are TRBV7-2 and TRBJ1-2; 12 bases are a match to TRBD1. Germline V gives CDR1 SGHTA, CDR2 FQGNSA. V gave up 3 bases and J gave up 3 bases; unmatched junction bases: 2. The CDR3 sequence is 15 residues long. Here the CDR3 DNA reads TGTGCCAGCAGCTTTGGGACAGGGGGCTACTATGGCTACACCTTC. Residues: CASSFGTGGYYGYTF.